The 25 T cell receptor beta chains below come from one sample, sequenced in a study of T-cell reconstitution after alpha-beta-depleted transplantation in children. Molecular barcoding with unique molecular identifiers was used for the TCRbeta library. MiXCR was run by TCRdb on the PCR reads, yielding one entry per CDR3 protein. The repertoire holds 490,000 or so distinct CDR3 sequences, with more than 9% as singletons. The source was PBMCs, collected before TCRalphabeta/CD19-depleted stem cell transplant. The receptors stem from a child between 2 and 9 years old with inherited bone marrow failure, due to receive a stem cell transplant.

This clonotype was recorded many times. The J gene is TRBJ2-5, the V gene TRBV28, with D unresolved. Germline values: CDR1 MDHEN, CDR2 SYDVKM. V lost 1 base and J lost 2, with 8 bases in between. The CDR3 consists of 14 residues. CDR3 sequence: CASSLLGIQETQYF. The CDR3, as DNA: TGTGCCAGCAGTTTATTGGGGATACAAGAGACCCAGTACTTC.

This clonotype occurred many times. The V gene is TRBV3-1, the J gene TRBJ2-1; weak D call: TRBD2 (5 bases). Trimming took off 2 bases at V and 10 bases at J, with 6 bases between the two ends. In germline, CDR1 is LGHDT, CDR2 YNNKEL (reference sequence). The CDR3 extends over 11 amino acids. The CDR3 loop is CASSQRGEQFF. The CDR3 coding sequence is TGTGCCAGCAGCCAACGGGGAGAGCAGTTCTTC.

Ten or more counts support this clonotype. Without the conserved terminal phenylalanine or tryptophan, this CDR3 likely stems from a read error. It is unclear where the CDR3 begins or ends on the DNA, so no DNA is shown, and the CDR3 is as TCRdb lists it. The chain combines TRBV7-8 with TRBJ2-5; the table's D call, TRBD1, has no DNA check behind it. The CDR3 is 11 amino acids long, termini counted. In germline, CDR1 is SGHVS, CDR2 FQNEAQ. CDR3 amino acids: CASSSGQGAYI.

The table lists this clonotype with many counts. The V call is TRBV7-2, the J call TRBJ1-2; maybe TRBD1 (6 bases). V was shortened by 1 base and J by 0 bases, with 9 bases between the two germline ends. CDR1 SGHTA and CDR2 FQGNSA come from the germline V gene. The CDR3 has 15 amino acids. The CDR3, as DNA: TGTGCCAGCAGCTTAGTGGACAGCCCTAACTATGGCTACACCTTC. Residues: CASSLVDSPNYGYTF.

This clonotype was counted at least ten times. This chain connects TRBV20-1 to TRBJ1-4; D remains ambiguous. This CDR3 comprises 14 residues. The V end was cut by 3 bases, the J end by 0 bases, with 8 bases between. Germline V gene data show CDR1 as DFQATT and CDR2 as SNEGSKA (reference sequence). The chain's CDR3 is CSARISTTNEKLFF. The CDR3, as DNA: TGCAGTGCTAGGATCAGCACAACTAATGAAAAACTGTTTTTT.

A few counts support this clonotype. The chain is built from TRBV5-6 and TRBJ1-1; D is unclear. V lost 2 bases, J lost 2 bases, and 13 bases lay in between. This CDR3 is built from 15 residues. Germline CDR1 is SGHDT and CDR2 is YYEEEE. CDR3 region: CASSFIMAVNTEAFF. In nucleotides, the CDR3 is TGTGCCAGCAGCTTTATAATGGCAGTAAACACTGAAGCTTTCTTT.

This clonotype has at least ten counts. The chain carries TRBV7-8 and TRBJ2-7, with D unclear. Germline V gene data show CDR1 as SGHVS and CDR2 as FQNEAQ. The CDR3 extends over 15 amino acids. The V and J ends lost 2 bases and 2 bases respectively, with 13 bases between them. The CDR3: CASSLISRLTYEQYF. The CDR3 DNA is TGTGCCAGCAGCTTAATTTCACGGCTAACCTACGAGCAGTACTTC.

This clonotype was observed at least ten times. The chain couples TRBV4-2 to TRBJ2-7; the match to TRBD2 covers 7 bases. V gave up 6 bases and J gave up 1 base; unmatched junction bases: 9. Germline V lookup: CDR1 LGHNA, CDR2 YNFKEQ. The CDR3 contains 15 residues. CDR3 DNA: TGTGCCAGCAGACTGCGACTAGCAGTATCCTACGAGCAGTACTTC. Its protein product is CASRLRLAVSYEQYF.

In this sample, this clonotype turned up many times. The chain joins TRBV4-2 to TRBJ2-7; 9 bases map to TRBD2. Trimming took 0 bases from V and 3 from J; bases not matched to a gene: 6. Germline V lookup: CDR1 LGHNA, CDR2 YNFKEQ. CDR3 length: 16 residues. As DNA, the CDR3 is TGTGCCAGCAGCCAAGATCCGGCTAGCGGGAACTACGAGCAGTACTTC. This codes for CASSQDPASGNYEQYF.

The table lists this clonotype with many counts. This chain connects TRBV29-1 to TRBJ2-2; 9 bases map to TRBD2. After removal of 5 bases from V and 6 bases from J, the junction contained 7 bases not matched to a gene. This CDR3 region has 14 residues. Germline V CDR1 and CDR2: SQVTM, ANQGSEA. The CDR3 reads CSVRTAGGAGELFF. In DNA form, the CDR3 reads TGCAGCGTTCGGACAGCGGGAGGAGCCGGGGAGCTGTTTTTT.

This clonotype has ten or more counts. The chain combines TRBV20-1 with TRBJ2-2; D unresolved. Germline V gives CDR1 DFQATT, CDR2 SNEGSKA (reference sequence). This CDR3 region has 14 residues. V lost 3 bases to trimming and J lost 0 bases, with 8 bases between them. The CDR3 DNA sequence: TGCAGTGCTAGCGGAGTAGCGAACACCGGGGAGCTGTTTTTT. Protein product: CSASGVANTGELFF.

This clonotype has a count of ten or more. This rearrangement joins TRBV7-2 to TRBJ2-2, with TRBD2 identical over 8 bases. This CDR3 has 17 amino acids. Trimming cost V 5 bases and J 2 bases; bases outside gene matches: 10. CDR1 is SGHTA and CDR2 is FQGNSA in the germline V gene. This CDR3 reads CASSPSGGRANTGELFF. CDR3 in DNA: TGTGCCAGCAGCCCCTCGGGGGGGAGGGCTAACACCGGGGAGCTGTTTTTT.

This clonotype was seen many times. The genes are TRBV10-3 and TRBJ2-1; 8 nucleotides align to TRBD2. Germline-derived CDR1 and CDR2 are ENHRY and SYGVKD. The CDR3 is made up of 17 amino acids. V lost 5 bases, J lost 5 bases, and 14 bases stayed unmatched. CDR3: CAISSVAGTRRDNEQFF. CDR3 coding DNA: TGTGCCATCAGTTCCGTTGCCGGGACTAGAAGAGACAATGAGCAGTTCTTC.

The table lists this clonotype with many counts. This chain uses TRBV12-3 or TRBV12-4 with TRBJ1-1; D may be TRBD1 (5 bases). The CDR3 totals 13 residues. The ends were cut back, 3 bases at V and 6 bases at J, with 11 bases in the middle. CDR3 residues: CASSFQGEAEAFF. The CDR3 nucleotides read TGTGCCAGCAGTTTCCAGGGAGAGGCTGAAGCTTTCTTT.

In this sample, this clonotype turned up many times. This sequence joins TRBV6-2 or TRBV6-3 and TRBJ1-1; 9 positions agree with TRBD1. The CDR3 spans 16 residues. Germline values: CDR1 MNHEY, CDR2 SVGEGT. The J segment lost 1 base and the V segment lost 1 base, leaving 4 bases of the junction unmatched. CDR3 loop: CASSYWPGQGNTEAFF. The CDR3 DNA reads TGTGCCAGCAGTTACTGGCCGGGACAGGGGAACACTGAAGCTTTCTTT.

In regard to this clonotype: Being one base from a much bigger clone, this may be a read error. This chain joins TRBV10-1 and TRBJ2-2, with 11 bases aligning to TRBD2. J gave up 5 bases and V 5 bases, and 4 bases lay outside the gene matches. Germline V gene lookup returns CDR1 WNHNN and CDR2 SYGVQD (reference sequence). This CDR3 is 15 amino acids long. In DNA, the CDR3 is TGCGCCAGCAGTTCAACTAGCGGGGGAACCGGGGAGCTGTTTTTT. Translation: CASSSTSGGTGELFF.

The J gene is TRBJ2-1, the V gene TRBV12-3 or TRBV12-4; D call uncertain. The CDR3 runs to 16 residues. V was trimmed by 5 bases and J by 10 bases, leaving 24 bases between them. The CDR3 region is CASSARWPPPAREQFF. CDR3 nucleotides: TGTGCCAGCAGTGCTCGATGGCCACCCCCCGCAAGGGAGCAGTTCTTC.

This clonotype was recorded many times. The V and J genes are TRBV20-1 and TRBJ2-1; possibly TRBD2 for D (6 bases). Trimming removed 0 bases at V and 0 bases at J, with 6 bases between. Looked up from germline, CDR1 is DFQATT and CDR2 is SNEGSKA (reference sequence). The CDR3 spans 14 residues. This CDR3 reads CSARETSSYNEQFF. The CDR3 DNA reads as TGCAGTGCTAGAGAGACTAGCTCCTACAATGAGCAGTTCTTC.

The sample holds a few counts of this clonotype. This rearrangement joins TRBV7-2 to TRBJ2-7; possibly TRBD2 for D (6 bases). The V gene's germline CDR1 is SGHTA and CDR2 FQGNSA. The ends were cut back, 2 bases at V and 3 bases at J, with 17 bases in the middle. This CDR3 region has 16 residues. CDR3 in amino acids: CASSLQAGTGVYEQYF. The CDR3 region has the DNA TGTGCCAGCAGCTTACAGGCGGGAACGGGGGTCTACGAGCAGTACTTC.

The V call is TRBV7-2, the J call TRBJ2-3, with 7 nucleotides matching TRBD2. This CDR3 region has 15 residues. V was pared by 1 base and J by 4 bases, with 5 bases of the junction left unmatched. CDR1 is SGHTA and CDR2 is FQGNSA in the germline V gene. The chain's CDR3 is CASSLVREDPDTQYF. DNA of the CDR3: TGTGCCAGCAGCTTAGTCCGGGAGGATCCAGATACGCAGTATTTT.

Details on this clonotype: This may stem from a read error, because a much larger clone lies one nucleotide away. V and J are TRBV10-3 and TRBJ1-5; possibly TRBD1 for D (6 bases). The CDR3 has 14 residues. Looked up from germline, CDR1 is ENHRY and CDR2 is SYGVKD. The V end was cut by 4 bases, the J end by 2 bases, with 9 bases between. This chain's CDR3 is CAISGRQGNQPQHF. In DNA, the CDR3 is TGTGCCATCAGTGGGAGACAGGGCAATCAGCCCCAGCATTTT.

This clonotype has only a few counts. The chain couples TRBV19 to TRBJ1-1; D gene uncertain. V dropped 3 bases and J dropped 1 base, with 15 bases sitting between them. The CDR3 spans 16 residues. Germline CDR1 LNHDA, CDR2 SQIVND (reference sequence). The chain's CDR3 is CASSIDRVGPNTEAFF. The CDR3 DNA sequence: TGTGCCAGTAGTATTGATCGGGTCGGGCCGAACACTGAAGCTTTCTTT.

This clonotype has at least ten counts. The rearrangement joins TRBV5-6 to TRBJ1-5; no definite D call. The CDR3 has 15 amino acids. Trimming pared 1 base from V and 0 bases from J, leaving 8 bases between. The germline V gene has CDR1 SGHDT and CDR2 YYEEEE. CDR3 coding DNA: TGTGCCAGCAGCTTGCGGGCCAGTAGCAATCAGCCCCAGCATTTT. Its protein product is CASSLRASSNQPQHF.

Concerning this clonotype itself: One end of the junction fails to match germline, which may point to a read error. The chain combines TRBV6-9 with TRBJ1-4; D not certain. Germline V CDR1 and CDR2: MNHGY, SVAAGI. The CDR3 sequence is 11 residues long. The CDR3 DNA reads TGTGCCAGCAGTAATAAAGTTTATCGGGTTTTT. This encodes CASSNKVYRVF.

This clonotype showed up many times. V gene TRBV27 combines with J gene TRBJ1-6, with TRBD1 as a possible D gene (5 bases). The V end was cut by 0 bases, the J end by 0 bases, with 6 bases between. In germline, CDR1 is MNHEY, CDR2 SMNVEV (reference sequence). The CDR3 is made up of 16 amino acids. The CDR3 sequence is CASSLSGGSYNSPLHF. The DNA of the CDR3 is TGTGCCAGCAGTTTATCCGGGGGCTCCTATAATTCACCCCTCCACTTT.